These T cell receptor beta chains were read from a single sample in a study of shared clonotypes between healthy human individuals. Sequenced by immunoSEQ multiplex PCR; TCRdb stores in-frame clones only, minus some. The sample contains roughly 510,000 clones, about 80% of which appear only once. Sequencing input: PBMCs. The receptor set was obtained from a woman between 40 and 55 years old in good health. Some clones in this sample may be carry-over from other donors' samples. CDR3s include the opening cysteine and the closing phenylalanine or tryptophan. Fields, in order: J gene, clone size, D gene, V gene, CDR3 DNA, CDR3 protein. The D gene is left open where the match is weak. Not every row has a clone size; where given, it reads once, few, many or a size class.

j_gene: TRBJ1-1
abundance: few
d_gene: .
v_gene: TRBV19
CDR3nt: TGTGCCAGTAGTATGACATCTGAAGCTTTCTTT
CDR3aa: CASSMTSEAFF

j_gene: TRBJ1-5
abundance: .
d_gene: .
v_gene: TRBV21-1
CDR3nt: TGTGCCAGCAGCCCCCCCCGGTCGCAGGGGGGCCTATCCCAATACCTACGGCCCCAGCATTTT
CDR3aa: CASSPPRSQGGLSQYLRPQHF

j_gene: TRBJ1-4
abundance: .
d_gene: .
v_gene: TRBV5-4
CDR3nt: TGTGCCAGCAGCTTGGACAGCTCAAATGAAAAACTGTTTTTT
CDR3aa: CASSLDSSNEKLFF

j_gene: TRBJ2-1
abundance: many
d_gene: .
v_gene: TRBV29-1
CDR3nt: TGCAGCGTTGAAAGCTCAGGAACTATGGAGCGGAATAATGAGCAGTTCTTC
CDR3aa: CSVESSGTMERNNEQFF

j_gene: TRBJ1-2
abundance: .
d_gene: .
v_gene: TRBV19
CDR3nt: TGTGCCAGTAGTCTAGCAGGGGTCTATGGCTACACCTTC
CDR3aa: CASSLAGVYGYTF

j_gene: TRBJ2-1
abundance: many
d_gene: .
v_gene: TRBV5-1
CDR3nt: TGCGCCAGCAGCTTGAGTTACAACTCCTACAATGAGCAGTTCTTC
CDR3aa: CASSLSYNSYNEQFF

j_gene: TRBJ2-2
abundance: .
d_gene: TRBD1
v_gene: TRBV11-3
CDR3nt: TGTGCCAGCAGCTCCCCGACAGGGGCTGGGGAGCTGTTTTTT
CDR3aa: CASSSPTGAGELFF

j_gene: TRBJ2-7
abundance: .
d_gene: .
v_gene: TRBV30
CDR3nt: TGTGCCTGGAGTGTAGGCACGATACCCTACGAGCAGTACTTC
CDR3aa: CAWSVGTIPYEQYF

j_gene: TRBJ2-5
abundance: .
d_gene: TRBD1
v_gene: TRBV4-1
CDR3nt: TGCGCCAGCAGCCAAGAATACCCAGGGGGAGTAGAGACCCAGTACTTC
CDR3aa: CASSQEYPGGVETQYF

j_gene: TRBJ1-3
abundance: .
d_gene: .
v_gene: TRBV27
CDR3nt: TGTGCCAGCAGTTTATCGCCCGGGGTTGGAAACACCATATATTTT
CDR3aa: CASSLSPGVGNTIYF

j_gene: TRBJ2-1
abundance: .
d_gene: TRBD1
v_gene: TRBV28
CDR3nt: TGTGCCAGCAGTCGCCCCAGGACAGGCCACTACTCCTACAATGAGCAGTTCTTC
CDR3aa: CASSRPRTGHYSYNEQFF

j_gene: TRBJ1-1
abundance: .
d_gene: .
v_gene: TRBV7-6
CDR3nt: TGTGCCAGCAGCTTAAGCAGGGCCACTGAAGCTTTCTTT
CDR3aa: CASSLSRATEAFF

j_gene: TRBJ2-3
abundance: few
d_gene: TRBD2
v_gene: TRBV9
CDR3nt: TGTGCCAGCAGCCCGCCGGGACTAGCGGGCCAAGATACGCAGTATTTT
CDR3aa: CASSPPGLAGQDTQYF

j_gene: TRBJ1-5
abundance: few
d_gene: .
v_gene: TRBV4-3
CDR3nt: TGCGCCAGCAGCCAAACGATCAATCAGCCCCAGCATTTT
CDR3aa: CASSQTINQPQHF

j_gene: TRBJ2-7
abundance: .
d_gene: TRBD2
v_gene: TRBV13
CDR3nt: TGTGCCAGCAGCATCGGGACTAGCGGTTCCTACGAGCAGTACTTC
CDR3aa: CASSIGTSGSYEQYF

j_gene: TRBJ2-5
abundance: .
d_gene: .
v_gene: TRBV28
CDR3nt: TGTGCCAGCAGTTTAAATGTTCAGACCCAGTACTTC
CDR3aa: CASSLNVQTQYF

j_gene: TRBJ1-6
abundance: .
d_gene: TRBD1
v_gene: TRBV28
CDR3nt: TGTGCCAGCAGTCCAACAGGGGAACTGTCGCCCCTCCACTTT
CDR3aa: CASSPTGELSPLHF

j_gene: TRBJ1-2
abundance: .
d_gene: TRBD1
v_gene: TRBV28
CDR3nt: TGTGCCAGCAGTTCTACAGGGGGGGTAAACTATGGCTACACCTTC
CDR3aa: CASSSTGGVNYGYTF

j_gene: TRBJ2-1
abundance: .
d_gene: TRBD2
v_gene: TRBV18
CDR3nt: TGTGCCAGCTCACCGGGGACTAGCGGGATCAATGAGCAGTTCTTC
CDR3aa: CASSPGTSGINEQFF

j_gene: TRBJ2-4
abundance: .
d_gene: .
v_gene: TRBV30
CDR3nt: TGTGCCTGGAGTTGGGGTAGCGACTACATTCAGTACTTC
CDR3aa: CAWSWGSDYIQYF

j_gene: TRBJ2-1
abundance: .
d_gene: TRBD1
v_gene: TRBV28
CDR3nt: TGTGCCAGCAGTAGCACCGGGACAGGGAAGTTACCCAATGAGCAGTTCTTC
CDR3aa: CASSSTGTGKLPNEQFF